The following is a TCR beta chain sequence with its context. Its target is not known. Primers included in the PCR were 60 Vbeta and 13 Jbeta primers. Using immunoSEQ multiplex PCR, the repertoire was profiled, and TCRdb retains in-frame clones only, with some absent. The sample lists some 150,000 clones, around four fifths seen once, with 1.5% to 1.7% in the top ten. This specimen comes from a study of cytomegalovirus exposure and HLA in healthy donors. The CDR3 covers 14 residues. Trimming left V 5 bases short and J 0 bases short, with 12 bases between. Germline CDR1 SQVTM, CDR2 ANQGSEA. Points from the study as a whole: Later analysis identified a missense DCLRE1C variant that was linked to TCR beta V- and J-gene trimming. Per published accounts, TCR beta sequences correctly predicted the HLA-A and HLA-B alleles of most subjects. One later analysis reportedly identified an Asian-associated ancestry cluster that showed fewer N-insertions than the approximately 700-donor mean. DRB1 showed the most TCR associations and HLA-C the fewest in a later analysis, as rates varied by HLA locus.

The rearrangement uses TRBV29-1 and TRBJ2-3, with TRBD1 as a possible D gene (5 bases). This clonotype was obtained from a man aged 35-49 years in good health and CMV-seronegative. Sequencing was carried out using PBMCs. The CDR3 protein is CSVLPGQSTDTQYF. The DNA for the CDR3 is TGCAGCGTTCTCCCAGGACAAAGCACAGATACGCAGTATTTT.